The TCR beta chain under discussion was sequenced for a study of cytomegalovirus exposure and HLA in healthy donors. Whole-study findings and limits: HLA restriction was apparent for most CMV-associated TCR beta chains in a later analysis. Most TCR beta V segments were productive about 87% or about 30% of the time in an earlier analysis. In vitro checks showed that a few CMV-associated chains really do target CMV antigens.

13 Jbeta primers and 60 Vbeta primers were used for the PCR. Measured with immunoSEQ multiplex PCR; TCRdb has only the in-frame clones, and not every one. The table lists 60,000 to 70,000 clones. Trimming cost V 0 bases and J 1 base; bases outside gene matches: 3. The length of the CDR3 is 15 residues. The germline V gene has CDR1 SGHDT and CDR2 YYEEEE. For this clone: Its target is not known.

This chain joins TRBV5-6 and TRBJ1-2; 7 bases line up with TRBD1. Sequences were obtained from PBMCs. The clonotype was recovered from a man under 40 in good health and CMV-seropositive. The CDR3 DNA follows: TGTGCCAGCAGCTTGGGACAGGGTATTAACTATGGCTACACCTTC. It yields the protein CASSLGQGINYGYTF.